Shown below are 28 T cell receptor beta chains from a single sample sequenced in a study of blood T cell repertoires in COVID-19. The protocol was immunoSEQ multiplex PCR, while the TCRdb copy is restricted to in-frame clones and leaves out a portion. The sample consists of some 120,000 clones, roughly 83% of them appearing once. Specimen: peripheral blood. The receptor source for this set is a young man with acute or convalescent COVID-19.

The chain joins TRBV5-8 to TRBJ1-1; TRBD1 might be the D (6 bases). The V and J ends lost 7 bases and 9 bases respectively, with 16 bases between them. Germline CDR1 SGHTS, CDR2 YDEGEE. The CDR3 loop spans 12 amino acids. The CDR3 DNA is TGTGCCAGCCCCTGGGACATTATGCAAGCTTTCTTT. Translated: CASPWDIMQAFF.

The chain employs TRBV10-3 and TRBJ1-2; D might be TRBD1 (6 bases). Trimming pared 5 bases from V and 8 bases from J, leaving 18 bases between. The germline V gene encodes CDR1 ENHRY and CDR2 SYGVKD. There are 14 residues in the CDR3. CDR3: CAISPGHPVYGYTF. CDR3 in DNA: TGTGCCATCAGTCCGGGACACCCAGTGTACGGCTACACCTTC.

The V and J genes are TRBV11-2 and TRBJ2-1; 11 bases match TRBD1. J was trimmed by 4 bases and V by 5 bases; bases with no gene match: 7. In germline, CDR1 is SGHAT, CDR2 FQNNGV. This CDR3 has 16 amino acids. CDR3 sequence: CASSPAGTGGYNEQFF. CDR3 nucleotides: TGTGCCAGCAGCCCTGCCGGGACAGGGGGTTACAATGAGCAGTTCTTC.

V usage is TRBV19 and J usage is TRBJ2-5; 12 bases map to TRBD1. Germline V gives CDR1 LNHDA, CDR2 SQIVND (reference sequence). V trimming: 8 bases; J trimming: 4 bases; junction bases outside the gene matches: 8. The CDR3 contains 15 residues. The CDR3 sequence is CASGGTGGKGETQYF. DNA of the CDR3: TGTGCCAGTGGCGGGACAGGGGGCAAAGGAGAGACCCAGTACTTC. The full variable domain, completed using reference TRBV19 and TRBJ2-5, is DGGITQSPKYLFRKEGQNVTLSCEQNLNHDAMYWYRQDPGQGLRLIYYSQIVNDFQKGDIAEGYSVSREKKESFPLTVTSAQKNPTAFYLCASGGTGGKGETQYFGPGTRLLVL.

The CDR3 loop reads CATSSSGGTSIYEQYV. The CDR3, as DNA: TGTGCCACCAGCAGTTCAGGCGGGACTAGTATCTACGAGCAGTACGTC. The chain uses TRBV15 and TRBJ2-7, with 8 positions matching TRBD2. The junction had 10 bases not matched to a gene; V was cut back by 3 bases and J by 3 bases. The CDR3 is made up of 16 amino acids. Germline V CDR1 and CDR2: LNHNV, YYDKDF (reference sequence).

The V gene is TRBV6-5, the J gene TRBJ2-1; D unresolved. The CDR3 is 13 amino acids. Germline CDR1 is MNHEY and CDR2 is SVGAGI. The V gene lost 6 bases and the J gene lost 5 bases, with 11 bases spanning the gap. Here the CDR3 reads CASSYGRHNEQFF. CDR3 nucleotide sequence: TGTGCCAGCAGCTACGGCCGCCACAATGAGCAGTTCTTC.

A few counts support this clone. The chain is built from TRBV7-3 and TRBJ2-1; 10 nucleotides match TRBD2. The V and J ends lost 5 bases and 4 bases, in that order; junction bases with no gene match: 5. This CDR3 contains 15 residues. The germline V gene encodes CDR1 SGHTA and CDR2 FQGTGA. The CDR3 loop reads CASSAGLADYNEQFF. The CDR3 DNA is TGTGCCAGCAGCGCAGGACTAGCGGATTACAATGAGCAGTTCTTC.

This chain uses TRBV2 with TRBJ2-7; 8 bases agree with TRBD1. CDR3 length equals 16 residues. CDR1 is SNHLY and CDR2 is FYNNEI in the germline V gene. Trimming removed 4 bases from V and 1 base from J; junction bases left unmatched: 9. CDR3 DNA: TGTGCCAGCAGTGGGGGGACCGGGACAGGTTCCTACGAGCAGTACTTC. It codes for CASSGGTGTGSYEQYF.

V usage is TRBV20-1 and J usage is TRBJ1-1; D is uncertain. The CDR3 consists of 12 residues. In germline, CDR1 is DFQATT, CDR2 SNEGSKA (reference sequence). V shed 3 bases and J shed 5 bases, with 10 bases lying between them. The CDR3 reads CSASVSVTEAFF. The CDR3 nucleotides read TGCAGTGCTAGTGTTTCGGTGACTGAAGCTTTCTTT.

The chain links TRBV12-3 or TRBV12-4 to TRBJ1-2; D is perhaps TRBD1 (6 bases). V lost 5 bases and J 6 bases, leaving 13 bases between the germline ends. This CDR3 has 13 residues. The CDR3 coding sequence is TGTGCCAGCAGTCCACAGGGAAGGAATGGCTACACCTTC. Its translation is CASSPQGRNGYTF.

The rearrangement joins TRBV5-1 to TRBJ1-3; 9 bases fit TRBD1. J gave up 5 bases and V 3 bases, and 6 bases lay outside the gene matches. The germline gives CDR1 SGHRS, CDR2 YFSETQ. The CDR3 is made up of 15 amino acids. The CDR3 nucleotides are TGCGCCAGCAGCTGGGGGACAGGGTTGAGAAACACCATATATTTT. This sequence encodes CASSWGTGLRNTIYF.

This clone has more than one count but fewer than ten. The chain carries TRBV2 and TRBJ1-6; no definite D call. Germline V gene lookup returns CDR1 SNHLY and CDR2 FYNNEI. The length of the CDR3 is 15 residues. Trimming shortened V by 6 bases and J by 4 bases, and 13 bases separated the two germline ends. The CDR3 loop reads CASRNTPLYNSPLHF. DNA of the CDR3: TGTGCCAGCAGAAACACACCCCTTTATAATTCACCCCTCCACTTT.

Written as DNA, the CDR3 is TGTGCCAGCAGTGTCAGGGCCATTGTCAGCACTGAAGCTTTCTTT. Its protein is CASSVRAIVSTEAFF. This chain uses TRBV2 with TRBJ1-1, with D maybe TRBD1 (5 bases). Trimming pared 4 bases from V and 4 bases from J, leaving 16 bases between. Germline CDR1 SNHLY, CDR2 FYNNEI. The CDR3 loop spans 15 amino acids.

This clone was counted ten times or more. The chain joins TRBV4-3 to TRBJ1-2; the D gene is possibly TRBD1 (6 bases). CDR1 is LGHNA, CDR2 YSLEER, per germline. Trimming removed 3 bases at V and 6 bases at J, with 17 bases between. The CDR3 has 15 residues. In DNA, the CDR3 is TGCGCCAGCAGCCACACAGAGACAGGAGCTAATGGCTACACCTTC. It yields the protein CASSHTETGANGYTF.

This rearrangement joins TRBV3-1 (or the pseudogene TRBV3-2) to TRBJ1-5; weak D call: TRBD1 (5 bases). The CDR3 covers 15 residues. Germline V lookup: CDR1 LGHDT, CDR2 YNNKEL (reference sequence). V was shortened by 0 bases and J by 4 bases, with 10 bases between the two germline ends. The CDR3 protein is CASSQDLTENQPQHF. CDR3 DNA sequence: TGTGCCAGCAGCCAAGATTTGACAGAGAATCAGCCCCAGCATTTT.

V gene TRBV5-6 combines with J gene TRBJ2-7; D ambiguous. The V gene's germline CDR1 is SGHDT and CDR2 YYEEEE. The V end was cut by 0 bases, the J end by 2 bases, with 12 bases between. The CDR3 has 15 residues. The chain's CDR3 is CASSLDPGSTYEQYF. CDR3 coding DNA: TGTGCCAGCAGCTTGGACCCAGGATCCACCTACGAGCAGTACTTC.

V and J are TRBV4-1 and TRBJ1-1; 9 positions match TRBD1. Germline CDR1 is MGHRA and CDR2 is YSYEKL. The CDR3 runs 16 residues. Trimming at V came to 5 bases and at J to 0 bases, leaving 7 bases not matched to a gene. The CDR3 nucleotides read TGCGCCAGCAGCATCGGACAGGGGAGGATGAACACTGAAGCTTTCTTT. It is translated as CASSIGQGRMNTEAFF.

V is TRBV5-5 and J is TRBJ2-2; 7 bases line up with TRBD1. The trim removed 5 bases at V and 1 base at J, leaving 2 bases unmatched. The length of the CDR3 is 14 residues. From germline, CDR1 is SGHKS and CDR2 YYEKEE (reference sequence). CDR3 residues: CASRGTVNTGELFF. The CDR3 DNA reads TGTGCCAGCAGGGGGACAGTGAACACCGGGGAGCTGTTTTTT.

The chain joins TRBV16 to TRBJ2-7; D remains ambiguous. There are 13 residues in the CDR3. The germline V gene has CDR1 KGHSY and CDR2 FQNENV. The V and J ends lost 0 bases and 7 bases respectively, with 10 bases between them. CDR3: CASSQSIGWEQYV. In nucleotides, the CDR3 is TGTGCCAGCAGCCAATCGATCGGGTGGGAGCAGTACGTC.

This rearrangement joins TRBV6-5 to TRBJ2-7; possible D gene TRBD2, 6 bases. In germline, CDR1 is MNHEY, CDR2 SVGAGI. There are 13 residues in the CDR3. V was cut by 6 bases and J by 3 bases, with 12 bases left in between. The CDR3 sequence: CASRTAGSYEQYF. DNA for the CDR3: TGTGCCAGCAGGACCGCCGGGAGCTACGAGCAGTACTTC.

The V call is TRBV4-1, the J call TRBJ2-5; tentative D call: TRBD1 (6 bases). Germline V gene lookup returns CDR1 MGHRA and CDR2 YSYEKL. The CDR3 extends over 16 amino acids. Between the trimmed V and J ends, which lost 4 bases and 4 bases, there was a span of 19 bases. DNA for the CDR3: TGCGCCAGCAGCCCCCACCTAGGGGGAGAAGGAGAGACCCAGTACTTC. It encodes CASSPHLGGEGETQYF.

The chain combines TRBV15 with TRBJ1-2, with D perhaps matching TRBD1 (5 bases). Germline loops: CDR1 LNHNV, CDR2 YYDKDF (reference sequence). Trimming cost V 3 bases and J 11 bases, with 13 bases left between them. This CDR3 region has 12 residues. The CDR3 is CATSRGEEGYTF. Here the CDR3 DNA reads TGTGCCACCAGCAGGGGGGAGGAAGGGTACACCTTC. Full variable domain (outside the CDR3, taken from reference TRBV15 and TRBJ1-2): DAMVIQNPRYQVTQFGKPVTLSCSQTLNHNVMYWYQQKSSQAPKLLFHYYDKDFNNEADTPDNFQSRRPNTSFCFLDIRSPGLGDTAMYLCATSRGEEGYTFGSGTRLTVV.

The chain links TRBV18 to TRBJ2-5; TRBD2 agrees at 8 bases. Germline loops: CDR1 KGHSH, CDR2 LQKENI. J gave up 2 bases and V 8 bases, and 7 bases lay outside the gene matches. The CDR3 runs 14 residues. CDR3 sequence reads: CASVRGDLQETQYF. As DNA, the CDR3 is TGTGCCAGCGTGCGGGGGGACTTACAAGAGACCCAGTACTTC.

DNA for the CDR3: TGTGCCAGCAGCCCCGCGCGGACAGCGAACACTGAAGCTTTCTTT. This sequence encodes CASSPARTANTEAFF. This sequence joins TRBV9 and TRBJ1-1, with D possibly matching TRBD1 (6 bases). Germline V gives CDR1 SGDLS, CDR2 YYNGEE. CDR3 length equals 15 residues. The V gene lost 4 bases and the J gene lost 1 base, with 14 bases spanning the gap.

This clone appeared once. The gene calls are TRBV29-1 and TRBJ2-1; 9 bases align to TRBD2. V lost 5 bases to trimming and J lost 8 bases; unmatched junction nucleotides: 7. This CDR3 is built from 13 residues. CDR1 is SQVTM, CDR2 ANQGSEA, per germline. The CDR3 is CSVTRSGSDEQFF. CDR3 sequence (DNA): TGCAGCGTTACTCGTAGCGGGAGCGATGAGCAGTTCTTC.

V gene TRBV3-1 (or the pseudogene TRBV3-2) combines with J gene TRBJ2-1, with 8 bases lining up with TRBD2. CDR3 size: 16 residues. Looked up from germline, CDR1 is LGHDT and CDR2 is YNNKEL (reference sequence). V lost 4 bases and J lost 3; bases outside the gene matches: 8. CDR3 amino acids: CASSPSSGGYYNEQFF. The CDR3 DNA is TGTGCCAGCAGCCCAAGCAGCGGGGGATACTACAATGAGCAGTTCTTC.

This clone appeared once. The rearrangement links TRBV10-3 to TRBJ2-1, with TRBD2 matching 12 bases. The CDR3 loop spans 15 amino acids. The ends lost 7 bases at V and 6 bases at J; junction bases unmatched: 7. Germline V gene sequence: CDR1 ENHRY, CDR2 SYGVKD. The CDR3 DNA sequence: TGTGCCATCAACCCAGAACTAGCGGGAGGCAATGAGCAGTTCTTC. Translating gives CAINPELAGGNEQFF.

The chain is built from TRBV7-2 and TRBJ1-5; D is ambiguous. V lost 1 base, J lost 0 bases, and 13 bases lay in between. CDR3 length equals 17 residues. The germline V gene encodes CDR1 SGHTA and CDR2 FQGNSA. As DNA, the CDR3 is TGTGCCAGCAGCTTAGTCCTCGCACAGTTTAGCAATCAGCCCCAGCATTTT. Translated, it gives CASSLVLAQFSNQPQHF.